The 24 T cell receptor beta chains presented below share a single source sample, sequenced in a study of shared clonotypes between healthy human individuals. Selected positively for CCR7 and CD45RO-negative, naive CD8 cells excluded terminally differentiated effector memory CD45RA+ cells. Assay: immunoSEQ multiplex PCR; the TCRdb copy retains only in-frame clones and omits some. The repertoire holds 1.5 million to 2.5 million clones, with approximately 94% as singletons. Sequencing input: naive CD8+ T cells sorted from blood. These receptors came from a young man in good health.

V and J are TRBV27 and TRBJ2-7; 7 nucleotides line up with TRBD1. Germline V lookup: CDR1 MNHEY, CDR2 SMNVEV (reference sequence). This CDR3 has 14 amino acids. Germline trimming cut 5 bases from V and 2 bases from J; bases unmatched to any gene: 6. The CDR3 bases are TGTGCCAGCAGTGGAACAGGGGATGCCTACGAGCAGTACTTC. Translating it yields CASSGTGDAYEQYF.

CDR3 in amino acids: CASSQGYGDSYNEQFF. DNA for the CDR3: TGCGCCAGCAGCCAAGGTTACGGGGACTCCTACAATGAGCAGTTCTTC. The chain employs TRBV4-3 and TRBJ2-1; D perhaps matches TRBD2 (5 bases). Germline V gene data show CDR1 as LGHNA and CDR2 as YSLEER. This CDR3 has 16 amino acids. The ends were cut back, 1 base at V and 0 bases at J, with 10 bases in the middle.

This sequence joins TRBV5-6 and TRBJ2-5, with D perhaps assigned TRBD1 or TRBD2 (6 bases each). Germline values: CDR1 SGHDT, CDR2 YYEEEE. Trimming removed 2 bases from V and 1 base from J, with 12 bases in between. The CDR3 has 15 amino acids. The DNA of the CDR3 is TGTGCCAGCAGCTTTAGTCCGGGGGCCCAAGAGACCCAGTACTTC. Translating gives CASSFSPGAQETQYF.

The V gene is TRBV6-6, the J gene TRBJ2-5, with D tentatively TRBD2 (7 bases). The CDR3 loop spans 16 amino acids. In germline, CDR1 is MNHNY, CDR2 SVGAGI (reference sequence). Trimming shortened V by 2 bases and J by 5 bases, and 18 bases separated the two germline ends. In DNA form, the CDR3 reads TGTGCCAGCAGTTACAATGATGGGGGGGCTCGGGAGACCCAGTACTTC. Amino acid sequence: CASSYNDGGARETQYF.

Worth noting for this clone: At the DNA level, this CDR3 is encoded by other sequences in the same sample as well. The chain employs TRBV4-1 and TRBJ2-7, with D unclear. V was pared by 1 base and J by 4 bases, with 8 bases between. Germline lookup yields CDR1 MGHRA and CDR2 YSYEKL. This CDR3 is built from 13 residues. The CDR3 loop is CASSQVAEYEQYF. CDR3 DNA: TGCGCCAGCAGCCAAGTGGCAGAGTACGAGCAGTACTTC.

This chain joins TRBV7-9 and TRBJ2-5; D is unclear. The germline CDR1 and CDR2 sequences are SEHNR and FQNEAQ (reference sequence). The CDR3 runs to 14 residues. The germline V and J ends were trimmed by 3 bases and 1 base, with 9 bases remaining between them. The CDR3 DNA sequence: TGTGCCAGCAGCTTTTTACGGCTCCAAGAGACCCAGTACTTC. Its translation is CASSFLRLQETQYF.

This CDR3 is CASSPWTGGGQETQYF. CDR3 bases: TGTGCCAGCAGCCCTTGGACAGGGGGAGGTCAAGAGACCCAGTACTTC. This chain connects TRBV7-9 to TRBJ2-5; TRBD1 aligns across 10 bases. This CDR3 comprises 16 residues. Looked up from germline, CDR1 is SEHNR and CDR2 is FQNEAQ (reference sequence). V shed 5 bases, J shed 2 bases, and the junction held 8 bases outside the gene matches.

CDR3 amino acids: CASSYSLVSPYEQYF. The CDR3 nucleotides are TGTGCCAGCAGTTACTCGTTGGTTTCGCCGTACGAGCAGTACTTC. V is TRBV6-6 and J is TRBJ2-7, with D unresolved. Germline lookup yields CDR1 MNHNY and CDR2 SVGAGI (reference sequence). Trimming took 0 bases from V and 4 from J, leaving 13 bases between them. The CDR3 is 15 residues long.

The chain joins TRBV6-6 to TRBJ2-7; D gene unclear. The CDR3 loop spans 15 amino acids. The V gene's germline CDR1 is MNHNY and CDR2 SVGAGI (reference sequence). The V gene lost 0 bases and the J gene lost 1 base, with 10 bases spanning the gap. The chain's CDR3 is CASSYSASHSYEQYF. Here the CDR3 DNA reads TGTGCCAGCAGTTACTCTGCCTCGCATTCCTACGAGCAGTACTTC.

The chain couples TRBV7-9 to TRBJ2-2, with TRBD2 identical over 8 bases. V lost 5 bases to trimming and J lost 4 bases; unmatched junction nucleotides: 9. CDR3 length: 16 residues. Germline V gene lookup returns CDR1 SEHNR and CDR2 FQNEAQ (reference sequence). The CDR3 nucleotides read TGTGCCAGCAGCCCATGGGACGGGAGGGGCACCGGGGAGCTGTTTTTT. Amino acids: CASSPWDGRGTGELFF.

The chain links TRBV27 to TRBJ1-1; weak D call: TRBD1 (5 bases). Per germline, CDR1 MNHEY and CDR2 SMNVEV (reference sequence). CDR3 size: 14 residues. V was shortened by 5 bases and J by 5 bases, with 15 bases between the two germline ends. The CDR3 DNA follows: TGTGCCAGCAGTCCCCAGGGTTTCGGAACTGAAGCTTTCTTT. It is translated as CASSPQGFGTEAFF.

The chain has TRBV11-2 and TRBJ1-2; tentative D call: TRBD1 (5 bases). This CDR3 spans 12 amino acids. V dropped 3 bases and J dropped 7 bases, with 9 bases sitting between them. CDR1 is SGHAT, CDR2 FQNNGV, per germline. The DNA for the CDR3 is TGTGCCAGCAGCTTTGGGGGAGCTGGCTACACCTTC. It yields the protein CASSFGGAGYTF.

The chain carries TRBV7-6 and TRBJ2-2; perhaps D is TRBD1 or TRBD2 (5 bases each). V lost 4 bases and J lost 7, with 10 bases in between. Per germline, CDR1 SGHVS and CDR2 FNYEAQ. The CDR3 contains 13 residues. The CDR3 nucleotides read TGTGCCAGCAGCTGGGACGGTAACGGGGAGCTGTTTTTT. It encodes CASSWDGNGELFF.

The V call is TRBV6-5, the J call TRBJ2-7; D is possibly TRBD1 (6 bases). This CDR3 is 14 amino acids long. In germline, CDR1 is MNHEY, CDR2 SVGAGI. Trimming left V 6 bases short and J 4 bases short, with 16 bases between. DNA of the CDR3: TGTGCCAGCAGCCCCACGGGGACACCATACGAGCAGTACTTC. This codes for CASSPTGTPYEQYF.

The chain has TRBV10-1 and TRBJ2-7, with a tentative D call TRBD2 (6 bases). The CDR3 contains 14 residues. Trimming took off 2 bases at V and 3 bases at J, with 11 bases between the two ends. CDR1 is WNHNN, CDR2 SYGVQD, per germline (reference sequence). The CDR3 sequence: CASSEVPGDYEQYF. The CDR3 DNA follows: TGCGCCAGCAGTGAGGTACCGGGGGACTACGAGCAGTACTTC.

The chain carries TRBV12-5 and TRBJ2-7; the D gene is possibly TRBD2 (7 bases). In germline, CDR1 is LGHNT, CDR2 FRNRAP. The CDR3 sequence is 12 residues long. V lost 4 bases to trimming and J lost 6 bases, with 10 bases between them. This CDR3 is CASGSGGLEQYF. DNA for the CDR3: TGTGCTAGTGGTTCCGGGGGGCTCGAGCAGTACTTC.

CDR3 residues: CASSLKGINQPQHF. The CDR3 DNA is TGTGCCAGCAGCTTGAAAGGGATCAATCAGCCCCAGCATTTT. V is TRBV5-5 and J is TRBJ1-5; D gene unclear. Between the trimmed V and J ends, which lost 1 base and 3 bases, there was a span of 8 bases. This CDR3 is 14 amino acids long. Germline V gene data show CDR1 as SGHKS and CDR2 as YYEKEE (reference sequence).

The chain uses TRBV2 and TRBJ2-3, with 12 nucleotides matching TRBD2. The CDR3 extends over 18 amino acids. The V and J ends lost 5 bases and 5 bases, in that order; junction bases with no gene match: 14. Germline CDR1 SNHLY, CDR2 FYNNEI. This CDR3 is CASSPPLTSGGLEDTQYF. The CDR3 DNA is TGTGCCAGCAGTCCTCCTTTGACTAGCGGGGGCCTGGAAGATACGCAGTATTTT. Looking up the rest from reference TRBV2 and TRBJ2-3 gives the full variable domain: EPEVTQTPSHQVTQMGQEVILRCVPISNHLYFYWYRQILGQKVEFLVSFYNNEISEKSEIFDDQFSVERPDGSNFTLKIRSTKLEDSAMYFCASSPPLTSGGLEDTQYFGPGTRLTVL.

V and J are TRBV5-1 and TRBJ2-3, with D possibly TRBD2 on 5 matching bases. Trimming pared 6 bases from V and 0 bases from J, leaving 11 bases between. The CDR3 has 14 amino acids. Germline assignment: CDR1 SGHRS and CDR2 YFSETQ. CDR3 region: CASKKRKSTDTQYF. CDR3 coding DNA: TGCGCCAGCAAAAAGCGGAAAAGCACAGATACGCAGTATTTT.

The rearrangement joins TRBV7-9 to TRBJ1-1; D gene unclear. With 5 bases removed from V and 11 bases from J, the gap between germline ends came to 15 bases. The germline CDR1 and CDR2 sequences are SEHNR and FQNEAQ (reference sequence). The CDR3 has 12 amino acids. CDR3 sequence: CASSQEQVDAFF. Written as DNA, the CDR3 is TGTGCCAGCAGCCAGGAGCAGGTCGACGCTTTCTTT. The variable domain in full, completed from reference TRBV7-9 and TRBJ1-1, reads DTGVSQNPRHKITKRGQNVTFRCDPISEHNRLYWYRQTLGQGPEFLTYFQNEAQLEKSRLLSDRFSAERPKGSFSTLEIQRTEQGDSAMYLCASSQEQVDAFFGQGTRLTVV.

The rearrangement joins TRBV4-3 to TRBJ2-7; D might be TRBD2 (6 bases). This CDR3 comprises 16 residues. Germline CDR1 and CDR2: LGHNA and YSLEER. V lost 0 bases and J lost 0, with 12 bases in between. In DNA, the CDR3 is TGCGCCAGCAGCCAAGATCAAGGGGAGGACTCCTACGAGCAGTACTTC. Amino acids: CASSQDQGEDSYEQYF.

The J gene is TRBJ2-7, the V gene TRBV28; the match to TRBD1 covers 8 bases. Losses at the gene ends were 4 bases for V and 3 bases for J; bases not matched to a gene: 11. Germline CDR1 reads MDHEN; CDR2 reads SYDVKM. The CDR3 loop spans 16 amino acids. For the CDR3, the DNA is TGTGCCAGCAGTTCGCCTCGGACAGGGAATCTCTACGAGCAGTACTTC. This sequence encodes CASSSPRTGNLYEQYF.

This chain links TRBV5-5 with TRBJ2-7; unclear D gene. Per the germline V gene, CDR1 is SGHKS and CDR2 is YYEKEE (reference sequence). There are 13 residues in the CDR3. Trimming pared 0 bases from V and 1 base from J, leaving 5 bases between. The CDR3 is CASSLVQSYEQYF. In DNA, the CDR3 is TGTGCCAGCAGCTTGGTGCAGTCCTACGAGCAGTACTTC.

In DNA, the CDR3 is TGTGCCAGCAGCCCGACAGGGGGAGATCAGCCCCAGCATTTT. Encoded protein: CASSPTGGDQPQHF. J is TRBJ1-5 and V is TRBV7-9; 9 bases line up with TRBD1. The CDR3 runs to 14 residues. Germline-derived CDR1 and CDR2 are SEHNR and FQNEAQ (reference sequence). V shed 5 bases and J 5 bases; nucleotides not matched to a gene: 4.